The rows below give T cell receptor beta chains drawn from one sample of a study of T cell responses to AZD1222 COVID-19 vaccine. The data were produced by immunoSEQ multiplex PCR, yet TCRdb's version contains in-frame clones alone and is incomplete. The sample contains around 110,000 clones, 80% to 90% of which appear only once. The sequencing used peripheral blood, collected on day 0 of AZD1222 vaccination. These receptors were collected from an adult in good health. Each CDR3 is given with its conserved first and last residue. Fields, in order: clone size, V gene, D gene, J gene, CDR3 protein, CDR3 DNA. D genes are given only for firm matches. Rows may omit the clone size; those that give it use once, few, many or a size class.

-,TRBV7-3,-,TRBJ1-1,CASSLKTGMNTEAFF,TGTGCCAGCAGCTTAAAGACAGGTATGAACACTGAAGCTTTCTTT
-,TRBV29-1,TRBD1,TRBJ1-1,CSAGDRVAFF,TGCAGCGCCGGGGACAGGGTGGCTTTCTTT
-,TRBV18,-,TRBJ2-1,CASSPKVDNEQFF,TGTGCCAGCTCACCAAAGGTCGACAATGAGCAGTTCTTC
-,TRBV19,-,TRBJ1-2,CASSMETHYGYTF,TGTGCCAGTAGTATGGAGACACATTATGGCTACACCTTC
-,TRBV5-1,-,TRBJ2-1,CASTDSELALTYNEQFF,TGCGCCAGCACGGACTCCGAACTAGCACTTACCTACAATGAGCAGTTCTTC
-,TRBV4-3,-,TRBJ1-2,CASSQDWGANYGYTF,TGCGCCAGCAGCCAAGACTGGGGCGCAAACTATGGCTACACCTTC
medium-sized,TRBV9,-,TRBJ1-2,CASSVEGRRGYTF,TGTGCCAGCAGCGTAGAAGGCAGGCGGGGCTACACCTTC
-,TRBV7-8,-,TRBJ2-7,CASSPAPDRSYEQYF,TGTGCCAGCAGCCCGGCACCCGACAGGTCCTACGAGCAGTACTTC
-,TRBV5-4,TRBD2,TRBJ2-1,CASNPGTSYNEQFF,TGTGCCAGCAATCCCGGGACTAGCTACAATGAGCAGTTCTTC
-,TRBV28,-,TRBJ1-5,CASSSPRGDNQPQHF,TGTGCCAGCAGTTCCCCCCGGGGAGACAATCAGCCCCAGCATTTT
-,TRBV6-5,TRBD2,TRBJ2-7,CASIPGSGRRGEQYF,TGTGCCAGCATCCCGGGTAGCGGGAGACGAGGTGAGCAGTACTTC
-,TRBV7-2,TRBD1,TRBJ1-2,CASSSQGQGYGYTF,TGTGCCAGCAGCTCCCAGGGACAGGGCTATGGCTACACCTTC
once,TRBV19,-,TRBJ2-3,CASSKSSTDTQYF,TGTGCCAGTAGTAAATCTAGCACAGATACGCAGTATTTT
-,TRBV5-5,TRBD1,TRBJ1-6,CASSLQGARNYNSPLHF,TGTGCCAGCAGCCTTCAGGGGGCGCGGAATTATAATTCACCCCTCCACTTT
-,TRBV19,-,TRBJ2-2,CASSIRANTGELFF,TGTGCCAGTAGTATCAGGGCGAACACCGGGGAGCTGTTTTTT
-,TRBV6-5,-,TRBJ1-1,CASSYLMTDLNTEAFF,TGTGCCAGCAGTTACTTAATGACCGACCTGAACACTGAAGCTTTCTTT